Below, 17 T cell receptor beta chains from the same sample are listed, as sequenced in a study of T cells in Graves' hyperthyroidism and ophthalmopathy. Amplification of TCR beta CDR3 regions was performed using RNA transcripts as template. Researchers ran a first-round RT-PCR on the TCR CDR3 using the HTBI primer set. In TCRdb, the multiplex PCR reads were re-called with MiXCR into one record per CDR3 protein. This sample has 300,000 to 450,000 distinct CDR3 sequences; more than 14% occur once, and the top ten carry roughly 21%. The sequenced sample was blood. The receptor source for this set is a woman aged 25 to 39 with Graves' ophthalmopathy.

The chain uses TRBV18 and TRBJ1-3; D is perhaps TRBD1 (5 bases). This CDR3 is built from 15 residues. Trimming left V 5 bases short and J 3 bases short, with 14 bases between. Germline-derived CDR1 and CDR2 are KGHSH and LQKENI. CDR3 residues: CASSTISGIGNTIYF. DNA of the CDR3: TGTGCCAGCTCAACGATCTCAGGGATTGGAAACACCATATATTTT.

This clonotype was seen at least ten times. The chain is built from TRBV20-1 and TRBJ2-5, with TRBD2 matching 12 bases. Germline V CDR1 and CDR2: DFQATT, SNEGSKA (reference sequence). V was pared by 6 bases and J by 4 bases, with 9 bases of the junction left unmatched. The CDR3 runs to 15 residues. The CDR3 coding sequence is TGCAGTGCAACCACTAGCGGGGGGACCAGAGAGACCCAGTACTTC. Translating it yields CSATTSGGTRETQYF.

This clonotype has more than one count but fewer than ten. The chain combines TRBV7-9 with TRBJ2-1, with D uncertain. The V end was cut by 4 bases, the J end by 0 bases, with 10 bases between. The CDR3 runs to 15 residues. Germline lookup yields CDR1 SEHNR and CDR2 FQNEAQ (reference sequence). For the CDR3, the DNA is TGTGCCAGCAGCTATAGGCGGACCTCCTACAATGAGCAGTTCTTC. This codes for CASSYRRTSYNEQFF.

Of note for this clonotype: A much larger clone lies one base from this, so it may be a read error. The chain combines TRBV29-1 with TRBJ2-1; the match to TRBD1 covers 12 bases. J lost 10 bases, V lost 5 bases, and 6 bases had no gene match. The CDR3 totals 13 residues. From germline, CDR1 is SQVTM and CDR2 ANQGSEA. The CDR3 nucleotides are TGCAGCGTTCCGGGACAGGGGGCCTTCGAGCAGTTCTTC. Encoded protein: CSVPGQGAFEQFF.

This clonotype was seen at least ten times. V gene TRBV12-3 or TRBV12-4 combines with J gene TRBJ1-5, with 8 bases identical to TRBD1. The CDR3 contains 16 residues. The J segment lost 7 bases and the V segment lost 6 bases, leaving 14 bases of the junction unmatched. CDR3 sequence reads: CASSSAAGQGDQPQHF. CDR3 nucleotide sequence: TGTGCCAGCAGCTCGGCGGCCGGACAGGGAGACCAGCCCCAGCATTTT.

This clonotype turned up a few times. This chain joins TRBV6-1 and TRBJ1-6, with unresolved D. V was clipped by 7 bases and J by 0 bases, with 19 bases between them. The CDR3 covers 18 residues. Germline V gene lookup returns CDR1 MNHNS and CDR2 SASEGT. The CDR3 loop is CASNERVALSSYNSPLHF. DNA for the CDR3: TGTGCCAGCAACGAACGGGTGGCCCTCAGCTCCTATAATTCACCCCTCCACTTT.

This clonotype was seen at least ten times. The chain combines TRBV24-1 with TRBJ2-7, with TRBD2 as a possible D gene (5 bases). There are 15 residues in the CDR3. With 2 bases removed from V and 2 bases from J, the gap between germline ends came to 12 bases. In germline, CDR1 is KGHDR, CDR2 SFDVKD. The CDR3 coding sequence is TGTGCCACCAGTGATTCGAGGACTGCTACCTACGAGCAGTACTTC. It is translated as CATSDSRTATYEQYF.

A remark on this clonotype: One end of the junction is discordant with germline, which a read error may explain. This chain uses TRBV7-8 with TRBJ1-1; 9 bases agree with TRBD1. The CDR3 length is 14 residues. Per germline, CDR1 SGHVS and CDR2 FQNEAQ. CDR3 amino acids: CASHKPGTGTEAIF. CDR3 nucleotides: TGTGCCAGCCATAAACCCGGGACAGGGACTGAAGCTATCTTT.

This clonotype has a handful of counts. The chain is built from TRBV4-1 and TRBJ2-3; D remains ambiguous. Per the germline V gene, CDR1 is MGHRA and CDR2 is YSYEKL. The V end lost 2 bases, the J end lost 1 base, and 10 bases lay between the germline ends. The CDR3 is made up of 15 amino acids. The CDR3 reads CASSQSPGRTDTQYF. In DNA form, the CDR3 reads TGCGCCAGCAGCCAATCCCCGGGCCGCACAGATACGCAGTATTTT.

This clonotype was observed many times. In nucleotides, the CDR3 is TGTGCCACCAGTGAGAACACTGAAGCTTTCTTT. Translating it yields CATSENTEAFF. V is TRBV24-1 and J is TRBJ1-1; no clear D gene. V lost 4 bases and J lost 1, with 0 bases in between. Germline values: CDR1 KGHDR, CDR2 SFDVKD. The CDR3 runs 11 residues.

V is TRBV7-9 and J is TRBJ1-4; 9 nucleotides agree with TRBD1. Per germline, CDR1 SEHNR and CDR2 FQNEAQ (reference sequence). The V and J ends lost 5 bases and 7 bases, in that order; junction bases with no gene match: 5. This CDR3 region has 14 residues. CDR3 sequence reads: CASSVQGASEKLFF. The CDR3, as DNA: TGTGCCAGCAGCGTACAGGGGGCAAGTGAAAAACTGTTTTTT.

This clonotype was seen a few times. This sequence joins TRBV20-1 and TRBJ2-3, with 12 nucleotides matching TRBD2. Unmatched junction bases numbered 3, after V lost 0 bases and J lost 5 bases. Germline assignment: CDR1 DFQATT and CDR2 SNEGSKA (reference sequence). The CDR3 is 15 residues long. The CDR3 coding sequence is TGCAGTGCTAGAGATCCTAGCGGGGGGGTAGATACGCAGTATTTT. Its translation is CSARDPSGGVDTQYF.

This clonotype appeared a few times. The CDR3, as DNA: TGTGCCAGCAGTAACAACGGGGACAGCTATGGCTACACCTTC. Its protein is CASSNNGDSYGYTF. The gene calls are TRBV2 and TRBJ1-2, with 7 bases identical to TRBD1. The CDR3 is 14 residues long. In germline, CDR1 is SNHLY, CDR2 FYNNEI. V shed 5 bases and J 4 bases; nucleotides not matched to a gene: 7. Combining the CDR3 with reference TRBV2 and TRBJ1-2 gives the whole variable domain EPEVTQTPSHQVTQMGQEVILRCVPISNHLYFYWYRQILGQKVEFLVSFYNNEISEKSEIFDDQFSVERPDGSNFTLKIRSTKLEDSAMYFCASSNNGDSYGYTFGSGTRLTVV.

This clonotype came up a few times. This sequence joins TRBV5-1 and TRBJ1-1, with D maybe TRBD1 (5 bases). V dropped 1 base and J dropped 0 bases, with 10 bases sitting between them. The germline V gene encodes CDR1 SGHRS and CDR2 YFSETQ. The length of the CDR3 is 15 residues. The CDR3 here is CASSLRGGMNTEAFF. The CDR3 DNA sequence: TGCGCCAGCAGCTTGAGGGGAGGGATGAACACTGAAGCTTTCTTT.

This clonotype has at least ten counts. This chain joins TRBV12-3 or TRBV12-4 and TRBJ1-2; 7 positions agree with TRBD1. The CDR3 sequence is 14 residues long. The J segment lost 4 bases and the V segment lost 5 bases, leaving 7 bases of the junction unmatched. CDR3 amino acids: CASSPGGVSYGYTF. CDR3 DNA sequence: TGTGCCAGCAGTCCAGGGGGTGTGAGCTATGGCTACACCTTC.

This clonotype was seen ten or more times. The chain uses TRBV2 and TRBJ2-5; D perhaps matches TRBD2 (6 bases). This CDR3 is 15 amino acids long. The ends were cut back, 3 bases at V and 2 bases at J, with 13 bases in the middle. Germline V CDR1 and CDR2: SNHLY, FYNNEI. DNA for the CDR3: TGTGCCAGCAGTGAGCAGGGACTCGTACAAGAGACCCAGTACTTC. It is translated as CASSEQGLVQETQYF.

This clonotype was detected ten times or more. V usage is TRBV20-1 and J usage is TRBJ1-1; maybe TRBD1 (5 bases). This CDR3 is built from 12 residues. Germline loops: CDR1 DFQATT, CDR2 SNEGSKA (reference sequence). The CDR3 sequence is CKIREGNTEAFF. Here the CDR3 DNA reads TGCAAGATCAGGGAAGGGAACACTGAAGCTTTCTTT.